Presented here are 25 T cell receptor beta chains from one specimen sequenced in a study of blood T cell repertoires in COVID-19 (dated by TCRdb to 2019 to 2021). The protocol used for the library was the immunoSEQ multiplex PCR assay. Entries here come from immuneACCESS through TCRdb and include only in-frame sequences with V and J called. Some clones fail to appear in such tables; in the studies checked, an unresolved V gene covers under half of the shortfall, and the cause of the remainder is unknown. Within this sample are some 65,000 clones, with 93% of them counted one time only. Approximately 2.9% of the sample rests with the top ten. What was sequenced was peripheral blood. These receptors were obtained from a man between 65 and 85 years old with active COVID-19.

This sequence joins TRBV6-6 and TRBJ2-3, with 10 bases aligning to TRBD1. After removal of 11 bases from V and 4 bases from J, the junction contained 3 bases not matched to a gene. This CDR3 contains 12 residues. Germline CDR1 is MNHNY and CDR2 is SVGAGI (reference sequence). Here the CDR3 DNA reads TGTGCCGCAGGGACAGGGGCAGATACGCAGTATTTT. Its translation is CAAGTGADTQYF.

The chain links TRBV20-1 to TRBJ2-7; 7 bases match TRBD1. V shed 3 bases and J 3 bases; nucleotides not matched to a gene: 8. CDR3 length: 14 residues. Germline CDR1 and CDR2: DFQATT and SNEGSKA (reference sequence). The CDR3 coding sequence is TGCAGTGCTAGTACCGGGACAGTAAACTACGAGCAGTACTTC. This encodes CSASTGTVNYEQYF.

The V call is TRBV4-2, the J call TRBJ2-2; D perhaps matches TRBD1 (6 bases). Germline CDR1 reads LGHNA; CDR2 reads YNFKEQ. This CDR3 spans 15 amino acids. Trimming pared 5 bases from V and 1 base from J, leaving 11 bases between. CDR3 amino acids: CASSTRDKNTGELFF. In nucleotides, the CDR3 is TGTGCCAGCAGCACCCGGGACAAGAACACCGGGGAGCTGTTTTTT.

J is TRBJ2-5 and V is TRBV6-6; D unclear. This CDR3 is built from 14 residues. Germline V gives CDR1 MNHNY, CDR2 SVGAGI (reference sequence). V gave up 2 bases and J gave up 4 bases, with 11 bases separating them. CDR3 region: CASSYPERGETQYF. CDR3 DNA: TGTGCCAGCAGTTACCCCGAGCGTGGAGAGACCCAGTACTTC.

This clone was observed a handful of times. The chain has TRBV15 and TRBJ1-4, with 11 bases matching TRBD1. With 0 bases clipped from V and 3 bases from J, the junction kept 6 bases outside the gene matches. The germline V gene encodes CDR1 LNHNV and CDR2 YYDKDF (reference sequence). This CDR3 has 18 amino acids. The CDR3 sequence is CATSRDGTGGLSNEKLFF. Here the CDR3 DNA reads TGTGCCACCAGCAGAGATGGGACAGGGGGATTATCTAATGAAAAACTGTTTTTT.

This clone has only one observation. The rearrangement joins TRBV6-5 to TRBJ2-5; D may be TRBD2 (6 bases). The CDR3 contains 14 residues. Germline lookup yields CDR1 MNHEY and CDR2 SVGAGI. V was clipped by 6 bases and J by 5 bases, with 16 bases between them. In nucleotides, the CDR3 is TGTGCCAGCAGGAACAGTGGTGCGGGGGAGACCCAGTACTTC. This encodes CASRNSGAGETQYF.

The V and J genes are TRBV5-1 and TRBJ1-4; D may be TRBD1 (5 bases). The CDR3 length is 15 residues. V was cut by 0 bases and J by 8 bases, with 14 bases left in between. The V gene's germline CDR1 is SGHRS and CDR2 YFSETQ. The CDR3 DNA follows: TGCGCCAGCAGCTTGGCCCTAAGGGGTGGAGAAAAACTGTTTTTT. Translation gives CASSLALRGGEKLFF.

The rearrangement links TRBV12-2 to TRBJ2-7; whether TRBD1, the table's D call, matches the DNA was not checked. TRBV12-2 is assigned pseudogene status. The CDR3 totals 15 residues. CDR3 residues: CASRPFQDRAAEQYF. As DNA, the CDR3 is TGTGCAAGTCGCCCCTTCCAGGACAGGGCCGCCGAGCAGTACTTC.

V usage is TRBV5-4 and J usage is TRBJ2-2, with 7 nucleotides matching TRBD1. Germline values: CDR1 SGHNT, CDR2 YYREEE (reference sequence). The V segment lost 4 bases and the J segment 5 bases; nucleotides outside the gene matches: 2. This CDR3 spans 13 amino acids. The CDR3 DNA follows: TGTGCCAGCAGCCAGACAGGGACCGGGGAGCTGTTTTTT. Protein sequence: CASSQTGTGELFF.

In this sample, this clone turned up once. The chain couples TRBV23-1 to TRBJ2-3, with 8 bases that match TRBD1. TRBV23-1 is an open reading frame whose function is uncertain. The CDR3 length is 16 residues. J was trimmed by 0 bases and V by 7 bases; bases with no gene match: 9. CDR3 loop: CASILRDRSSTDTQYF. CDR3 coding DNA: TGCGCCAGCATCCTCCGGGACAGGTCTAGCACAGATACGCAGTATTTT.

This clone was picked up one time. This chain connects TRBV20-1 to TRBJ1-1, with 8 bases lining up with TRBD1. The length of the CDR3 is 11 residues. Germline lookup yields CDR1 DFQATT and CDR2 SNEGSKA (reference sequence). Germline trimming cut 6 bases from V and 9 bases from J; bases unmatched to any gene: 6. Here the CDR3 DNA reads TGCAGTGCAACCGGACAGGGTAAAGCTTTCTTT. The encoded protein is CSATGQGKAFF.

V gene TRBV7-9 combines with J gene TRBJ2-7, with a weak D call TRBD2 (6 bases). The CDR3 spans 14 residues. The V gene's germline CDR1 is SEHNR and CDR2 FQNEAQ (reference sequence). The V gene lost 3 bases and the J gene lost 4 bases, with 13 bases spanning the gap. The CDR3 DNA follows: TGTGCCAGCAGCTTTGGAGGGACCAATTACGAGCAGTACTTC. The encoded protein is CASSFGGTNYEQYF.

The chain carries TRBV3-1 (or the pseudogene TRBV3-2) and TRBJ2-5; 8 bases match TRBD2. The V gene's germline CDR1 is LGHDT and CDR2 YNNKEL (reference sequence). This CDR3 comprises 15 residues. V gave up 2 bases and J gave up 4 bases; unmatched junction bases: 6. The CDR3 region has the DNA TGTGCCAGCAGCCAACCCGGGGGGGCCTCAGAGACCCAGTACTTC. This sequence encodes CASSQPGGASETQYF.

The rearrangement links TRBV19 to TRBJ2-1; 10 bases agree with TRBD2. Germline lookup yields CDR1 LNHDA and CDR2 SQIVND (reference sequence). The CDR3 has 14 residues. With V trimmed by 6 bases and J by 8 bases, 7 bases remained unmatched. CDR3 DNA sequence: TGTGCCAGTAGACCGGGACTAGCGTTTGATGAGCAGTTCTTC. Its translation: CASRPGLAFDEQFF.

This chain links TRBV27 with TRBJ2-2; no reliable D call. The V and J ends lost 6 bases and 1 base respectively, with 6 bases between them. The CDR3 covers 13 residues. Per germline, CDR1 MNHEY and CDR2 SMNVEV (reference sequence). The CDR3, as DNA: TGTGCCAGCAGCCCGGGGAACACCGGGGAGCTGTTTTTT. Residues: CASSPGNTGELFF.

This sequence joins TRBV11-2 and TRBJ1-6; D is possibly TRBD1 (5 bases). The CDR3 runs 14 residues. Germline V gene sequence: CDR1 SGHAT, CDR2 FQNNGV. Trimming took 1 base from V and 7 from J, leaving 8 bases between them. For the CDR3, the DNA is TGTGCCAGCAGCTTAGTAGACAGCAATTCACCCCTCCACTTT. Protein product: CASSLVDSNSPLHF.

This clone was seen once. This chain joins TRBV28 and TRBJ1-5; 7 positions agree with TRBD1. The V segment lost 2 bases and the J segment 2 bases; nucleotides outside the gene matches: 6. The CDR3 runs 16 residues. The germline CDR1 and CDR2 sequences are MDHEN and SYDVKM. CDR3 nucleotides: TGTGCCAGCAGTTTAAGTCGGCAGGGGGGCAATCAGCCCCAGCATTTT. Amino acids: CASSLSRQGGNQPQHF.

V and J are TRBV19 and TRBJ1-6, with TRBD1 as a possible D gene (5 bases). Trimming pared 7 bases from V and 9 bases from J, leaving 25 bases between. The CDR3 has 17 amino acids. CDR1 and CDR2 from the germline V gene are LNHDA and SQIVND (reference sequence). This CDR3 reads CASTTVGRQGIGSPLHF. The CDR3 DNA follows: TGTGCCAGTACCACGGTGGGCCGCCAGGGTATAGGTTCACCCCTCCACTTT.

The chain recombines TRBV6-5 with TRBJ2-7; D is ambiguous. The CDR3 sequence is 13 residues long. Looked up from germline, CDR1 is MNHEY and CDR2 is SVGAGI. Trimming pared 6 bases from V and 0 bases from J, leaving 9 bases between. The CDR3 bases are TGTGCCAGCAGGTTAGCATACTCCTACGAGCAGTACGTC. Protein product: CASRLAYSYEQYV.

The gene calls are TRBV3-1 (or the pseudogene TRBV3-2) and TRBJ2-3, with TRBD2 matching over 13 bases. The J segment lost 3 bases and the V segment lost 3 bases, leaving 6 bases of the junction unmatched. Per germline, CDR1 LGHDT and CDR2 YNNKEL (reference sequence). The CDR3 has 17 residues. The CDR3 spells CASSHGTSGGATDTQYF. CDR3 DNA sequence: TGTGCCAGCAGCCACGGTACTAGCGGGGGGGCGACAGATACGCAGTATTTT.

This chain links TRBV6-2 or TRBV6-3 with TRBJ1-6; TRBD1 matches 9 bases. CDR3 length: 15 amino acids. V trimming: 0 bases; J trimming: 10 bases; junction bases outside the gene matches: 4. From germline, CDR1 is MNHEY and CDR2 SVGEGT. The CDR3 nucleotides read TGTGCCAGCAGTTACTCGGGACAGGGAGGATCACCCCTCCACTTT. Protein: CASSYSGQGGSPLHF.

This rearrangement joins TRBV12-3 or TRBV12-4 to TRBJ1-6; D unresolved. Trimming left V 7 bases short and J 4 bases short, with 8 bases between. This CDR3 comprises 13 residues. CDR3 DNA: TGTGCCAGCACCATGGCTTATAATTCACCCCTCCACTTT. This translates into CASTMAYNSPLHF.

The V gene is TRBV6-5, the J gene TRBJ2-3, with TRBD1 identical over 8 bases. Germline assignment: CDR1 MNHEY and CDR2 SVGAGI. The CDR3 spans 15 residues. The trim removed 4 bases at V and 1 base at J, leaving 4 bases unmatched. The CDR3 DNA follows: TGTGCCAGCAGTTTCGGGACAGGAGGCACAGATACGCAGTATTTT. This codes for CASSFGTGGTDTQYF.

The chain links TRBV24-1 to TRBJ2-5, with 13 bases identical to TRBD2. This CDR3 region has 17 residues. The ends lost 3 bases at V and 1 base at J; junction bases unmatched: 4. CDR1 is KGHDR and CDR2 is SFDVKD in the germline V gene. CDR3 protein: CATSDPRTSGGQETQYF. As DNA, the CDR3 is TGTGCCACCAGTGATCCCAGGACTAGCGGGGGCCAAGAGACCCAGTACTTC.

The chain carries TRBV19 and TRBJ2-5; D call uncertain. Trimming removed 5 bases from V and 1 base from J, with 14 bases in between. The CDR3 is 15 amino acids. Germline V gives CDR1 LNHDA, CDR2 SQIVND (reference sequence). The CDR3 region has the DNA TGTGCCAGTAGTTTCAGGCAGGCGAGCCAAGAGACCCAGTACTTC. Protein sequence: CASSFRQASQETQYF.